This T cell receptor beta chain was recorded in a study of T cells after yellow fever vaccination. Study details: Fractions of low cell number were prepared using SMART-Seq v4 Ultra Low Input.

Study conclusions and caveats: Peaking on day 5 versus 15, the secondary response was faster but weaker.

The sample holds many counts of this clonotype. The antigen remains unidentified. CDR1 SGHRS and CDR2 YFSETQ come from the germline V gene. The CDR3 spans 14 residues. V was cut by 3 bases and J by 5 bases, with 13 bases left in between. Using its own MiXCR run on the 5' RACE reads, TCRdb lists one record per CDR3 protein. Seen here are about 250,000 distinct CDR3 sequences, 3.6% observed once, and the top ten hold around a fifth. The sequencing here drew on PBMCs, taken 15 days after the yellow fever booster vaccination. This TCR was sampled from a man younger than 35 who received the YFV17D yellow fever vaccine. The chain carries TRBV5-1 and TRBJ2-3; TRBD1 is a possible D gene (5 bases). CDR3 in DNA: TGCGCCAGCAGCTATACCAGGGCGGAAGATACGCAGTATTTT. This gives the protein CASSYTRAEDTQYF.